Included here is one TCR beta chain sequence, with context. Its antigen remains unidentified. Produced via immunoSEQ multiplex PCR; TCRdb's table is partial and in-frame only. The sample holds a few hundred thousand clones, roughly 90% seen once. These donors were members of the roughly 110-subject validation cohort, a group separate from the approximately 700-subject first cohort. The sample originates from a study of cytomegalovirus exposure and HLA in healthy donors. Looking at the study overall: Both the roughly 120 validation repertoires and the approximately 700 first-cohort repertoires used the same platform, as reported by a later analysis.

Study-wide findings and caveats: Investigators reported approximately 150 TCR beta chains as tied to cytomegalovirus. In vitro testing confirmed a few CMV-associated chains as specific for CMV antigens.

V was clipped by 0 bases and J by 0 bases; unmatched bases: 6. CDR3 size: 17 residues. Germline loops: CDR1 LGHNA, CDR2 YNFKEQ. The chain couples TRBV4-2 to TRBJ2-3, with 7 bases lining up with TRBD2. This receptor was taken from a woman between 18 and 29 years old in good health and CMV-seronegative. The sequenced sample was PBMCs. CDR3 region: CASSQDGGGASTDTQYF. CDR3 nucleotides: TGTGCCAGCAGCCAAGATGGGGGGGGAGCAAGCACAGATACGCAGTATTTT.